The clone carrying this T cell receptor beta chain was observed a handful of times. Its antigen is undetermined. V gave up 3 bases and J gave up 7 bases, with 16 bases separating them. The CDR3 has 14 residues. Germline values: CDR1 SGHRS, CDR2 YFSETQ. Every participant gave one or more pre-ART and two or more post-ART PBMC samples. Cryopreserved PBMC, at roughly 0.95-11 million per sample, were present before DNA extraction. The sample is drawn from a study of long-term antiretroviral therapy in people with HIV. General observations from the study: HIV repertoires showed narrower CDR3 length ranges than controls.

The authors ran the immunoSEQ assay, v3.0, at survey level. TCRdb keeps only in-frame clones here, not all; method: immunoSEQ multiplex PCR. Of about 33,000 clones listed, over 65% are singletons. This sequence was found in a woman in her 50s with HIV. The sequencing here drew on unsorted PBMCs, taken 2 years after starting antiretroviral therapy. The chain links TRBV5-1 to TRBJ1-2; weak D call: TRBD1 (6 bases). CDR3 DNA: TGCGCCAGCAGCTGGGGCGCAGGGGAGGGTGGCTACACCTTC. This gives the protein CASSWGAGEGGYTF.